This T cell receptor beta chain was sequenced for a study of identical twins. Per the germline V gene, CDR1 is LGHDT and CDR2 is YNNKEL (reference sequence). The CDR3 runs to 14 residues. Trimming removed 4 bases at V and 6 bases at J, with 16 bases between. MiXCR, applied by TCRdb to the 5' RACE reads, yields one record per CDR3 protein. The sample records 460,000 or so distinct CDR3 sequences, approximately 15% being singletons. This same sample was also part of a study on yellow fever vaccine responses in identical twins. That investigation notes: The authors reported partly convergent, partly personalized vaccine responses in identical twins.

The V call is TRBV3-1, the J call TRBJ2-7, with no clear D. This sequence originates from a woman in her late teens or twenties in good health. Sequencing input: CD4+ T cells sorted from blood. The CDR3 loop is CASSPGYLSGEQYF. The CDR3 coding sequence is TGTGCCAGCAGCCCGGGCTATCTGTCGGGCGAGCAGTACTTC.